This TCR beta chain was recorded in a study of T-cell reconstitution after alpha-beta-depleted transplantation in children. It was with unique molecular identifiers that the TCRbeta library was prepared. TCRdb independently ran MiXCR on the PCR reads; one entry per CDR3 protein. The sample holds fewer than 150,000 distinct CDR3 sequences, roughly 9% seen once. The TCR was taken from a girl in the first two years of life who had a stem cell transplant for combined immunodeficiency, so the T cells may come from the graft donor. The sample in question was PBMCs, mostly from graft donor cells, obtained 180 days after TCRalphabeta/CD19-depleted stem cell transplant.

As DNA, the CDR3 is TGTGCCATCAGGAGGAGGGGACAGGGACGCACAGATACGCAGTATTTT. It codes for CAIRRRGQGRTDTQYF. The rearrangement links TRBV10-3 to TRBJ2-3, with 9 bases matching TRBD1. CDR3 length: 16 amino acids. Germline CDR1 is ENHRY and CDR2 is SYGVKD. V gave up 6 bases and J gave up 1 base; unmatched junction bases: 8.